A selection of T cell receptor beta chains follows, all from one sample in a study of T-cell memory formation after mild COVID-19. TCRdb reanalysed the 5' RACE reads using MiXCR and keeps one entry per CDR3 protein. There are some 350,000 distinct CDR3 sequences in the sample; around 13% occur only once, and 20% to 25% lies in the top ten. Sequences were obtained from PBMCs or a T cell subset sorted from them (not recorded which). These receptor sequences come from a man younger than 35 who had mild COVID-19 (a few samples of this study predate the infection). Cell type and time point are not known. CDR3s include the opening cysteine and the closing phenylalanine or tryptophan. The D gene is left open where the match is weak. Expanded clones are given a class, and other clones once, few, many or no size at all.

TRBV7-9	.	TRBJ2-2	few	TGTGCCAGCCTAGACAGGTTCATGCGGGAGCTGTTTTTT	CASLDRFMRELFF
TRBV7-7	TRBD1	TRBJ2-1	.	TGTGCCAGCAGCTTATCTGGGACAGGGGTAATCAATGAGCAGTTCTTC	CASSLSGTGVINEQFF
TRBV29-1	.	TRBJ2-7	.	TGCAGCGTTGCAGGGCCCAGCTCCTACGAGCAGTACTTC	CSVAGPSSYEQYF
TRBV4-2	TRBD2	TRBJ2-1	few	TGTGCCAGCAGCTTAAGACTAGCGGGGTTCGGCAATGAGCAGTTCTTC	CASSLRLAGFGNEQFF
TRBV5-1	.	TRBJ2-2	few	TGCGCCAGCAGCTTGAAGGGACCGAACACCGGGGAGCTGTTTTTT	CASSLKGPNTGELFF
TRBV29-1	.	TRBJ2-3	.	TGCAGCCAGGGGGGGATTCTCACAGATACGCAGTATTTT	CSQGGILTDTQYF
TRBV10-2	.	TRBJ1-6	few	TGCGCCAGCAGGCCGACGGTTTATAATTCACCCCTCCACTTT	CASRPTVYNSPLHF
TRBV28	.	TRBJ1-6	few	TGTGCCAGCAGTTTATGGGTAGGGGAGGTTTCACCCCTCCACTTT	CASSLWVGEVSPLHF
TRBV7-9	.	TRBJ1-5	.	TGTGCCAGCAGTTTTTCCTTGAAGGACGGTCAGCCCCAGCATTTT	CASSFSLKDGQPQHF
TRBV6-5	.	TRBJ2-7	few	TGTGCCAGCACGGGAAACTACGAGCAGTACTTC	CASTGNYEQYF
TRBV2	TRBD1	TRBJ1-1	.	TGTGCCAGCAGTTTGGGACAGGGTGGATCGAACACTGAAGCTTTCTTT	CASSLGQGGSNTEAFF
TRBV5-1	.	TRBJ2-3	few	TGCGCCAGCAGCTTCGACAGGTCTCGGGATACGCAGTATTTT	CASSFDRSRDTQYF
TRBV4-3	.	TRBJ1-4	.	TGCGCCAGCAGCCAAGATTATTTTGACGGTGCAACTAATGAAAAACTGTTTTTT	CASSQDYFDGATNEKLFF
TRBV15	.	TRBJ1-2	few	TGTGCCACCACCATGACGGGCCGCCCCTTCTATGGCTACACCTTC	CATTMTGRPFYGYTF
TRBV4-3	TRBD1	TRBJ2-7	.	TGCGCCAGCAGCCAAGACCGCAGGGGGTACTACGAGCAGTACTTC	CASSQDRRGYYEQYF
TRBV4-1	TRBD1	TRBJ1-2	few	TGCGCCAGCAGCCGGCAGGGACAGCCTAGCTATGGCTACACCTTC	CASSRQGQPSYGYTF
TRBV12-5	TRBD1	TRBJ1-1	many	TGTGCTAGTGGAGCCGGGACAGGGATAACTGAAGCTTTCTTT	CASGAGTGITEAFF
TRBV5-5	.	TRBJ2-1	.	TGTGCCAGCAGCTTGGGGACGGACTCCTACAATGAGCAGTTCTTC	CASSLGTDSYNEQFF
TRBV7-2	.	TRBJ2-3	few	TGTGCCAGCAGCGTTTCCCACACAGATACGCAGTATTTT	CASSVSHTDTQYF
TRBV10-3	.	TRBJ2-7	few	TGTGCCATCAGTGAGGGGGGGACCTACGAGCAGTACTTC	CAISEGGTYEQYF
TRBV5-1	TRBD2	TRBJ2-5	few	TGCGCCAGCAGCTTGGGATCGGGAGGGTCAGAGGAGACCCAGTACTTC	CASSLGSGGSEETQYF
TRBV9	.	TRBJ2-2	few	TGTGCCAGCAGCGACCTCGGGGTGTCCGGGGAGCTGTTTTTT	CASSDLGVSGELFF
TRBV28	.	TRBJ2-6	.	TGTGCCAGCAGTTTCCATACCCCAGGGGCCGGGGCCAACGTCCTGACTTTC	CASSFHTPGAGANVLTF
TRBV5-1	TRBD1	TRBJ1-2	few	TGCGCCAGCAGCCCAGGGACAGGGGGCTATGGCTACACCTTC	CASSPGTGGYGYTF
TRBV12-5	.	TRBJ2-3	few	TGTGCTAGTGGTTTGGGGGCGAGCGGTTCTATTGGAACAGATACGCAGTATTTT	CASGLGASGSIGTDTQYF
TRBV7-7	TRBD2	TRBJ2-2	few	TGTGCTAGCAGCCCCCTCCGGGACTACTCGAACACCGGGGAGCTGTTTTTT	CASSPLRDYSNTGELFF
TRBV24-1	.	TRBJ2-3	.	TGTGCCATAGGAGATGTTAGCACAGATACGCAGTATTTT	CAIGDVSTDTQYF
TRBV27	.	TRBJ2-1	.	TGTGCCAGCAGTCCAGGGGAATACAATGAGCAGTTCTTC	CASSPGEYNEQFF
TRBV29-1	TRBD2	TRBJ2-5	.	TGCAGCGTTTCTCTGGCTAGCGGGGCGGTACGGGCCCAGTACTTC	CSVSLASGAVRAQYF